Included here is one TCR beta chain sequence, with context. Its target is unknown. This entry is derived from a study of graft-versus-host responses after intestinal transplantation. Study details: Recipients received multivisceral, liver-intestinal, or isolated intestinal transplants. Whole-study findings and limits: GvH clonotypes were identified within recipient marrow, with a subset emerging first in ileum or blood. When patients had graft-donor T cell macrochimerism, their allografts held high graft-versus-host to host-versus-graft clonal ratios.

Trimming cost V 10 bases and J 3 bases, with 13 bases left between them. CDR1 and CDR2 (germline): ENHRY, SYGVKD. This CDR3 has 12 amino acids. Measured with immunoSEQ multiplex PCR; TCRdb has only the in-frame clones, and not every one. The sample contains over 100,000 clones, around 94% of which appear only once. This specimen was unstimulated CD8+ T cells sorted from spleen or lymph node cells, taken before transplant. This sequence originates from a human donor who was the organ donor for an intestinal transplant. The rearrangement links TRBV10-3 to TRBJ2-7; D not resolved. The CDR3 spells CATGEGNYEQYF. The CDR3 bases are TGTGCCACCGGTGAAGGGAACTACGAGCAGTACTTC.